This T cell receptor (beta chain) was captured by sequencing in a study of cytomegalovirus exposure and HLA in healthy donors. In the study overall: A later analysis reported the same platform for the 110 or so validation repertoires and the approximately 720 first-cohort repertoires.

The study drew the donors from its 120-subject validation cohort, separate from the roughly 670-subject first cohort. General study points: CMV antigen specificity of a few CMV-associated chains was confirmed in vitro. Researchers counted around 170 TCR beta chains as cytomegalovirus-associated.

As concerns this clone: What it recognizes is unknown.

Deletions cut 6 bases from V and 1 base from J, with 9 bases between. The CDR3 runs 13 residues. Looked up from germline, CDR1 is MNHEY and CDR2 is SVGAGI. This table comes from immunoSEQ multiplex PCR, and its TCRdb copy is limited to in-frame clones, with some not included. Among 110,000 or so clones, roughly 95% were seen once, and the ten largest hold under 0.75%. Sequenced sample: PBMCs. The chain employs TRBV6-5 and TRBJ1-2; weak D call: TRBD1 (5 bases). This sequence was found in a woman between 18 and 29 years old in good health and CMV-seronegative. The CDR3 protein is CASRSGLNYGYTF. CDR3 bases: TGTGCCAGCAGATCAGGGCTTAACTATGGCTACACCTTC.